This is a list of T cell receptor beta chains from one sample in a study of blood T cells in healthy people across ages. TCRdb redid the calling of the 5' RACE reads with MiXCR, one entry per CDR3 protein. The table lists 660,000 or so distinct CDR3 sequences, 45% to 65% of them singletons. What was sequenced was blood. The source is a man in his 60s in good health. Each CDR3 is given with its conserved first and last residue.

j_gene: TRBJ2-2; v_gene: TRBV12-3/TRBV12-4; CDR3aa: CASSFYSGELFF
j_gene: TRBJ1-1; v_gene: TRBV6-2/TRBV6-3; CDR3aa: CASSYLLGGGNTEAFF
j_gene: TRBJ2-4; v_gene: TRBV24-1; CDR3aa: CATSDGGEQYF
j_gene: TRBJ2-5; v_gene: TRBV2; CDR3aa: CGSKALGLAGETQYF
j_gene: TRBJ2-7; v_gene: TRBV7-8; CDR3aa: CASSLGGSNYEQYF
j_gene: TRBJ2-3; v_gene: TRBV5-1; CDR3aa: CASSPGTADTDTQYF
j_gene: TRBJ2-5; v_gene: TRBV5-6; CDR3aa: CASSYAYNEQYF
j_gene: TRBJ2-2; v_gene: TRBV24-1; CDR3aa: CATSDSRGTGELFF
j_gene: TRBJ2-6; v_gene: TRBV19; CDR3aa: CATGREAGANVLTF
j_gene: TRBJ1-1; v_gene: TRBV29-1; CDR3aa: CSVEERGMNTEAFF
j_gene: TRBJ1-5; v_gene: TRBV6-5; CDR3aa: CASSPGGGRQPQHF
j_gene: TRBJ2-7; v_gene: TRBV6-1; CDR3aa: CASSEPGTYEQYF
j_gene: TRBJ2-4; v_gene: TRBV9; CDR3aa: CASSETASYIFLAKNIQYF
j_gene: -; v_gene: TRBV27; CDR3aa: CASSLFQGRETQYF
j_gene: TRBJ2-6; v_gene: TRBV11-2; CDR3aa: CASSRTMKPGANVLTF
j_gene: -; v_gene: TRBV4-1; CDR3aa: CASSQGPLGGETQYF
j_gene: TRBJ2-3; v_gene: TRBV5-1; CDR3aa: CASSLVWASGEDTQYF
j_gene: TRBJ2-7; v_gene: TRBV20-1; CDR3aa: CSARRDYEQYF
j_gene: TRBJ1-4; v_gene: TRBV6-6; CDR3aa: CASSYSGHPNEKLFF
j_gene: TRBJ2-1; v_gene: TRBV11-2; CDR3aa: CASSPRERGVQFF
j_gene: TRBJ2-1; v_gene: TRBV20-1; CDR3aa: CSARHGGHNEQFF
j_gene: TRBJ2-1; v_gene: TRBV18; CDR3aa: CASSPLPGGAYNEQFF
j_gene: TRBJ1-5; v_gene: TRBV12-5; CDR3aa: CASAQDQQPQHF
j_gene: TRBJ1-6; v_gene: TRBV7-8; CDR3aa: CASSPQGHRRFEPLHF
j_gene: TRBJ2-1; v_gene: TRBV9; CDR3aa: CASSPREGGNNEQFF
j_gene: TRBJ1-4; v_gene: TRBV28; CDR3aa: CASRTQQTREKLFF
j_gene: TRBJ2-5; v_gene: TRBV3-1; CDR3aa: CASSQGQSQETQYF
j_gene: TRBJ2-1; v_gene: TRBV7-9; CDR3aa: CASSSYGAGTSYNEQFF
j_gene: TRBJ2-4; v_gene: TRBV18; CDR3aa: CASSPRQGLGKNIQYF
j_gene: TRBJ2-7; v_gene: TRBV2; CDR3aa: CASGEGRIYEQYF
j_gene: TRBJ2-1; v_gene: TRBV5-1; CDR3aa: CASSWGMGTDEQFF
j_gene: TRBJ1-6; v_gene: TRBV5-5; CDR3aa: CASSLSGTGEGNSPLHF
j_gene: TRBJ2-1; v_gene: TRBV29-1; CDR3aa: CSVPRLGPYNEQFF
j_gene: TRBJ2-1; v_gene: TRBV6-5; CDR3aa: CASSPDTGDQFF